This entry describes one TCR beta chain. The record originates from a study of blood T cell repertoires in COVID-19. As for the study in general: Acute and convalescent COVID-19 specimens originated in the United States, Italy and Spain. PBMCs, B-cell-depleted T cells, or T cells provided the cDNA or gDNA that made up the material.

In the original analysis: By means of reference gene primer amplification, nucleated cell counts were estimated. Libraries were prepared by immunoSEQ multiplex PCR; TCRdb keeps only in-frame clonotypes and omits some of them. V and J calls and clone size are as listed in that table; D and trimming were resolved from the DNA. The sample lists roughly 52,000 clones, about four fifths seen once, with around 4.9% in the top ten. V lost 6 bases, J lost 3 bases, and 3 bases stayed unmatched. CDR1 and CDR2 (germline): MNHEY, SMNVEV (reference sequence). The CDR3 is made up of 16 amino acids. V gene TRBV27 combines with J gene TRBJ2-6; TRBD1 matches at 12 bases. The receptor comes from a human donor in a cohort sampled during active COVID-19. Input material: peripheral blood. The CDR3 nucleotides read TGTGCCAGCAGCAGGGACAGGGGGCTTGGGGCCAACGTCCTGACTTTC. This encodes CASSRDRGLGANVLTF.